These 24 T cell receptor beta chains originate from one sample sequenced in a study of blood T cell repertoires in COVID-19 (TCRdb year 2020). Receptor amplification or capture employed the immunoSEQ multiplex PCR assay. Sourced from immuneACCESS, this table was stored by TCRdb with only in-frame sequences that have V and J called. A share of the clones is absent; for the studies checked, an unresolved V gene accounts for under half, and the remainder has no known explanation. This sample has approximately 160,000 clones in its table, and 93% of those were observed once. Of the sample, approximately 2% is held by the ten largest clones. Sequenced input: peripheral blood. The receptors derive from a woman aged 60-75 years with COVID-19, enrolled during active disease.

The chain combines TRBV6-5 with TRBJ1-2; TRBD1 matches 7 bases. Germline CDR1 and CDR2: MNHEY and SVGAGI. The V segment lost 6 bases and the J segment 4 bases; nucleotides outside the gene matches: 8. The CDR3 sequence is 14 residues long. The CDR3 DNA reads TGTGCCAGCAGCCGGAGACAGGGCGTCTATGGCTACACCTTC. Protein: CASSRRQGVYGYTF.

The CDR3 loop is CASSSGRWETQYF. CDR3 sequence (DNA): TGTGCCAGCAGCTCGGGAAGGTGGGAGACCCAGTACTTC. The gene calls are TRBV6-5 and TRBJ2-5; perhaps TRBD2 as D (5 bases). CDR3 length: 13 residues. V was clipped by 6 bases and J by 5 bases, with 13 bases between them. The germline V gene has CDR1 MNHEY and CDR2 SVGAGI.

The chain couples TRBV5-4 to TRBJ1-2; no firm D call. Germline V gene sequence: CDR1 SGHNT, CDR2 YYREEE (reference sequence). This CDR3 has 14 amino acids. V was pared by 4 bases and J by 5 bases, with 15 bases between. The CDR3, as DNA: TGTGCCAGCAGCCCGGGTGCAGAGATATATGGCTACACCTTC. Its translation: CASSPGAEIYGYTF.

The V and J genes are TRBV7-9 and TRBJ1-5; weak D call: TRBD1 (6 bases). CDR3 size: 16 residues. CDR1 and CDR2 from the germline V gene are SEHNR and FQNEAQ (reference sequence). The ends were cut back, 3 bases at V and 4 bases at J, with 16 bases in the middle. The CDR3 coding sequence is TGTGCCAGCAGCTTGGGACACGGTTCACATAATCAGCCCCAGCATTTT. Residues: CASSLGHGSHNQPQHF.

The chain recombines TRBV7-3 with TRBJ1-1; D is possibly TRBD1 (6 bases). The germline V and J ends were trimmed by 3 bases and 0 bases, with 8 bases remaining between them. CDR1 is SGHTA, CDR2 FQGTGA, per germline. The CDR3 extends over 14 amino acids. The CDR3 loop reads CASSLQGMNTEAFF. The CDR3 bases are TGTGCCAGCAGCTTGCAGGGGATGAACACTGAAGCTTTCTTT.

Written as DNA, the CDR3 is TGTGCCATCAGTGATCTAACAGGGGGCACTGAAGCTTTCTTT. Translation: CAISDLTGGTEAFF. The chain recombines TRBV10-3 with TRBJ1-1; 8 positions agree with TRBD1. This CDR3 is built from 14 residues. Germline CDR1 ENHRY, CDR2 SYGVKD. The trim removed 3 bases at V and 4 bases at J, leaving 4 bases unmatched.

The chain employs TRBV5-5 and TRBJ1-2, with D perhaps matching TRBD1 (5 bases). CDR1 SGHKS and CDR2 YYEKEE come from the germline V gene (reference sequence). V lost 1 base to trimming and J lost 7 bases, with 11 bases between them. There are 13 residues in the CDR3. This CDR3 reads CASSLQTQGGYTF. CDR3 nucleotide sequence: TGTGCCAGCAGCTTGCAAACTCAGGGTGGCTACACCTTC.

The rearrangement links TRBV9 to TRBJ1-2; 9 bases are shared with TRBD1. The CDR3 has 15 residues. Germline V gene data show CDR1 as SGDLS and CDR2 as YYNGEE. Trimming removed 3 bases from V and 4 bases from J; junction bases left unmatched: 7. CDR3 region: CASSAMGQGSYGYTF. The CDR3 region has the DNA TGTGCCAGCAGCGCAATGGGACAGGGTTCCTATGGCTACACCTTC.

This clone was found once. This sequence joins TRBV19 and TRBJ1-3; the D is unclear. The germline V gene has CDR1 LNHDA and CDR2 SQIVND (reference sequence). Trimming removed 4 bases from V and 0 bases from J, with 10 bases in between. CDR3 length equals 15 residues. The CDR3 coding sequence is TGTGCCAGTAGTAAAAGACGGGACTCTGGAAACACCATATATTTT. Translated, it gives CASSKRRDSGNTIYF.

This clone has a single count. This sequence joins TRBV4-2 and TRBJ2-7; 7 bases align to TRBD1. J was trimmed by 0 bases and V by 4 bases; bases with no gene match: 6. This CDR3 is built from 15 residues. CDR1 and CDR2 (germline): LGHNA, YNFKEQ. CDR3 nucleotides: TGTGCCAGCAGCCGTTACGGGACAGACTCCTACGAGCAGTACTTC. As protein: CASSRYGTDSYEQYF.

The rearrangement uses TRBV19 and TRBJ2-5; 11 bases line up with TRBD2. The CDR3 contains 17 residues. V lost 4 bases, J lost 1 base, and 8 bases stayed unmatched. CDR1 and CDR2 (germline): LNHDA, SQIVND (reference sequence). The CDR3 region is CASSSPSGLAVQETQYF. CDR3 nucleotide sequence: TGTGCCAGTAGTAGCCCCTCGGGACTAGCGGTCCAAGAGACCCAGTACTTC.

This rearrangement joins TRBV9 to TRBJ2-1; a possible D gene is TRBD2 (6 bases). CDR1 is SGDLS and CDR2 is YYNGEE in the germline V gene. The CDR3 is 13 residues long. Trimming removed 0 bases at V and 7 bases at J, with 8 bases between. The CDR3 region is CASSVDGLNEQFF. CDR3 nucleotides: TGTGCCAGCAGCGTAGACGGACTAAATGAGCAGTTCTTC. The entire variable domain, with the rest obtained from reference TRBV9 and TRBJ2-1, is as follows: DSGVTQTPKHLITATGQRVTLRCSPRSGDLSVYWYQQSLDQGLQFLIQYYNGEERAKGNILERFSAQQFPDLHSELNLSSLELGDSALYFCASSVDGLNEQFFGPGTRLTVL.

The chain uses TRBV5-8 and TRBJ1-2, with a weak D call TRBD1 (5 bases). CDR1 SGHTS and CDR2 YDEGEE come from the germline V gene. The CDR3 spans 13 residues. Deletions cut 2 bases from V and 1 base from J, with 6 bases between. This chain's CDR3 is CASSFDSNYGYTF. CDR3 coding DNA: TGTGCCAGCAGCTTTGACAGTAACTATGGCTACACCTTC.

In its sample, this clone was seen once. The chain has TRBV19 and TRBJ2-1; D might be TRBD1 (6 bases). The germline V gene encodes CDR1 LNHDA and CDR2 SQIVND (reference sequence). The germline V and J ends were trimmed by 3 bases and 4 bases, with 16 bases remaining between them. There are 16 residues in the CDR3. The CDR3 sequence is CASSIWGEGGYNEQFF. CDR3 bases: TGTGCCAGTAGTATCTGGGGCGAAGGGGGATACAATGAGCAGTTCTTC.

The chain joins TRBV5-1 to TRBJ1-4, with D possibly TRBD1 on 5 matching bases. The germline V gene encodes CDR1 SGHRS and CDR2 YFSETQ. V was trimmed by 4 bases and J by 0 bases, leaving 10 bases between them. This CDR3 has 15 amino acids. The CDR3 coding sequence is TGCGCCAGCAGCCTACAGGCTTCAACTAATGAAAAACTGTTTTTT. Amino acids: CASSLQASTNEKLFF.

CDR3 sequence reads: CASSQDKLRVLFANEKLFF. The CDR3 DNA reads as TGTGCCAGCAGCCAAGACAAACTCAGGGTATTGTTTGCTAATGAAAAACTGTTTTTT. This chain joins TRBV3-1 (or the pseudogene TRBV3-2) and TRBJ1-4, with D perhaps matching TRBD1 (5 bases). Germline CDR1 is LGHDT and CDR2 is YNNKEL (reference sequence). The germline V and J ends were trimmed by 0 bases and 3 bases, with 20 bases remaining between them. The length of the CDR3 is 19 residues.

J is TRBJ2-5 and V is TRBV6-5; 7 bases line up with TRBD1. CDR1 and CDR2 from the germline V gene are MNHEY and SVGAGI. The CDR3 length is 15 residues. The ends lost 6 bases at V and 5 bases at J; junction bases unmatched: 12. CDR3 bases: TGTGCCAGCAGGCGGCGACAGGGTTCTTGGGAGACCCAGTACTTC. Protein sequence: CASRRRQGSWETQYF.

This clone has a single count. The rearrangement uses TRBV7-9 and TRBJ2-2; D is perhaps TRBD1 (6 bases). Trimming shortened V by 1 base and J by 5 bases, and 11 bases separated the two germline ends. The CDR3 runs to 15 residues. From germline, CDR1 is SEHNR and CDR2 FQNEAQ (reference sequence). The CDR3 DNA reads as TGTGCCAGCAGCTTAGTAACAGGGCGGACCGGGGAGCTGTTTTTT. Translating it yields CASSLVTGRTGELFF.

The rearrangement uses TRBV11-2 and TRBJ2-5, with 9 bases that match TRBD2. The germline V gene has CDR1 SGHAT and CDR2 FQNNGV. This CDR3 contains 16 residues. The ends lost 3 bases at V and 2 bases at J; junction bases unmatched: 7. The CDR3 loop is CASSFGNSGGQETQYF. The CDR3 DNA sequence: TGTGCCAGCAGCTTCGGGAATAGCGGGGGTCAAGAGACCCAGTACTTC. Together with reference TRBV11-2 and TRBJ2-5, the CDR3 gives the full variable domain: EAGVAQSPRYKIIEKRQSVAFWCNPISGHATLYWYQQILGQGPKLLIQFQNNGVVDDSQLPKDRFSAERLKGVDSTLKIQPAKLEDSAVYLCASSFGNSGGQETQYFGPGTRLLVL.

The V gene is TRBV14, the J gene TRBJ1-2; the match to TRBD1 covers 7 bases. This CDR3 region has 14 residues. Unmatched junction bases numbered 8, after V lost 3 bases and J lost 7 bases. Germline V gives CDR1 SGHDN, CDR2 FVKESK. CDR3 bases: TGTGCCAGCAGCCAGAGGGACAGTGGGTTTGGCTACACCTTC. Encoded protein: CASSQRDSGFGYTF. The full variable domain, its missing parts supplied by reference TRBV14 and TRBJ1-2, is EAGVTQFPSHSVIEKGQTVTLRCDPISGHDNLYWYRRVMGKEIKFLLHFVKESKQDESGMPNNRFLAERTGGTYSTLKVQPAELEDSGVYFCASSQRDSGFGYTFGSGTRLTVV.

The chain recombines TRBV19 with TRBJ1-2; D gene uncertain. The CDR3 has 15 amino acids. Germline-derived CDR1 and CDR2 are LNHDA and SQIVND (reference sequence). With 5 bases removed from V and 0 bases from J, the gap between germline ends came to 13 bases. CDR3 protein: CASSARRSTNYGYTF. CDR3 coding DNA: TGTGCCAGTAGTGCGAGGCGCAGCACTAACTATGGCTACACCTTC.

The chain links TRBV18 to TRBJ1-2; D perhaps matches TRBD1 (6 bases). The CDR3 spans 15 residues. Germline lookup yields CDR1 KGHSH and CDR2 LQKENI. V was cut by 3 bases and J by 1 base, with 12 bases left in between. Written as DNA, the CDR3 is TGTGCCAGCTCACCGGGAGCAGGGGTTAACTATGGCTACACCTTC. Encoded protein: CASSPGAGVNYGYTF.

The J gene is TRBJ2-7, the V gene TRBV7-9; 9 nucleotides align to TRBD1. Germline V lookup: CDR1 SEHNR, CDR2 FQNEAQ (reference sequence). The CDR3 has 13 amino acids. J was trimmed by 7 bases and V by 6 bases; bases with no gene match: 7. Here the CDR3 reads CASRAGTGHEQYF. DNA of the CDR3: TGTGCCAGCAGGGCCGGGACAGGGCATGAGCAGTACTTC.

The V gene is TRBV6-6, the J gene TRBJ2-7; 7 nucleotides align to TRBD1. The CDR3 is 15 residues long. V trimming: 7 bases; J trimming: 1 base; junction bases outside the gene matches: 10. Per the germline V gene, CDR1 is MNHNY and CDR2 is SVGAGI (reference sequence). CDR3 in amino acids: CASIRDSRGSYEQYF. The CDR3 DNA reads as TGTGCCAGCATTCGCGACTCCAGGGGGTCCTACGAGCAGTACTTC.